This entry features one T cell receptor (beta chain) sequence. Its antigen remains unidentified. This record comes from a study of T cells in narcolepsy. Study observations and caveats: Blood of same and different patients, but not healthy controls, reportedly held recurring autoreactive clonotypes.

Sequencing used immunoSEQ multiplex PCR; TCRdb keeps in-frame clones, though not all of them. In the table there are 25,000 to 35,000 clones, roughly 77% of which are singletons. The CDR3 has 15 amino acids. Trimming at V came to 7 bases and at J to 2 bases, leaving 10 bases not matched to a gene. Germline assignment: CDR1 SNHLY and CDR2 FYNNEI. This TCR derives from a human donor with narcolepsy. V is TRBV2 and J is TRBJ2-5, with TRBD2 identical over 7 bases. The sequencing sample was made of CD45RA- memory CD4+ T cells from PBMCs. The DNA of the CDR3 is TGTGCCAGCATATTAGCGGGCCTCCCTCAAGAGACCCAGTACTTC. Translating gives CASILAGLPQETQYF.